This T cell receptor beta chain emerged from a study of CD8 T cells in Susac syndrome. Sequencing targeted TCR beta in blood CD8+ and CD4+ T cells. Negative isolation was used for CD8+ and CD4+ T cells, and FACS enrichment was applied to TEMRA cells. Random hexamers were used to reverse transcribe the RNA input (about 0.5 to 1 ug). Coverage of TCR beta CDR3 amplification by immunoSEQ multiplex PCR extended to 54 Vbeta and 13 Jbeta. From the immunoSEQ multiplex PCR reads, TCRdb called clonotypes with MiXCR, one entry per CDR3 protein. This sample yields a few hundred thousand distinct CDR3 sequences, of which around 93% are seen a single time; around 0.082% belongs to the top ten. The V gene's germline CDR1 is KGHDR and CDR2 SFDVKD. Deletions cut 9 bases from V and 2 bases from J, with 3 bases between. The CDR3 contains 10 residues.

Sequenced material: CD4+ T cells from PBMCs. The receptor was isolated from a human donor with multiple sclerosis. The chain recombines TRBV24-1 with TRBJ1-2; the D is unclear. In nucleotides, the CDR3 is TGTGCCACCCGAAACTATGGCTACACCTTC. Protein product: CATRNYGYTF.